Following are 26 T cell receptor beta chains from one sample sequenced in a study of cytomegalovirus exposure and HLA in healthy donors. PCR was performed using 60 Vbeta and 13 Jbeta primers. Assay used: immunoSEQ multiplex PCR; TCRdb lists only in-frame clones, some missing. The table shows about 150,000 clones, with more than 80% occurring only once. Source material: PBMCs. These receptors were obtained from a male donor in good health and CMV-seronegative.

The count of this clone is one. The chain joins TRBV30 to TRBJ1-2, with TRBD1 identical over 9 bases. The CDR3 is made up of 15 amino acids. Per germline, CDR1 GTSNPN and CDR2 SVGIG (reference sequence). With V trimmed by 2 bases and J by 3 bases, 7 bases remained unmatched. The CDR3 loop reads CAWSRGQGLDYGYTF. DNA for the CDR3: TGTGCCTGGAGTAGGGGACAGGGCCTTGACTATGGCTACACCTTC. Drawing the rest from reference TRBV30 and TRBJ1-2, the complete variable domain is SQTIHQWPATLVQPVGSPLSLECTVEGTSNPNLYWYRQAAGRGLQLLFYSVGIGQISSEVPQNLSASRPQDRQFILSSKKLLLSDSGFYLCAWSRGQGLDYGYTFGSGTRLTVV.

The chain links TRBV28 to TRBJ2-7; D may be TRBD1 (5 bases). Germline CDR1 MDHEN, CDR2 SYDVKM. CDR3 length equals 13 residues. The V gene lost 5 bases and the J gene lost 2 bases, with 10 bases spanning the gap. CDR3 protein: CASSPTVTYEQYF. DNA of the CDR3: TGTGCCAGCAGTCCGACAGTAACCTACGAGCAGTACTTC.

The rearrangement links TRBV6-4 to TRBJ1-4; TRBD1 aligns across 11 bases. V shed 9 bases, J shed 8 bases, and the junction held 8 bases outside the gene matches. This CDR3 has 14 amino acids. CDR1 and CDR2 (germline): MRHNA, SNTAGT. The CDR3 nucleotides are TGTGCCAGTAGGCTGGACAGGGGGCGGGAAAAACTGTTTTTT. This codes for CASRLDRGREKLFF.

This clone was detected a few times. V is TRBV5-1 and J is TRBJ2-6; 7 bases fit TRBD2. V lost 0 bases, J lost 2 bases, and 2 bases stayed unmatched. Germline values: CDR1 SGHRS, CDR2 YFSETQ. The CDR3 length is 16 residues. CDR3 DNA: TGCGCCAGCAGCTTGGTTGGGGGGGCTGGGGCCAACGTCCTGACTTTC. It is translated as CASSLVGGAGANVLTF.

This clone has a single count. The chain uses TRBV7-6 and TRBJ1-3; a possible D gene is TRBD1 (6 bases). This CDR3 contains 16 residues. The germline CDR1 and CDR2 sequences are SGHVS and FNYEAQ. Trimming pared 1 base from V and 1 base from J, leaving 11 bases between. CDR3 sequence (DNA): TGTGCCAGCAGCTTAGGTTTACAGGGTTCTGGAAACACCATATATTTT. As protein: CASSLGLQGSGNTIYF.

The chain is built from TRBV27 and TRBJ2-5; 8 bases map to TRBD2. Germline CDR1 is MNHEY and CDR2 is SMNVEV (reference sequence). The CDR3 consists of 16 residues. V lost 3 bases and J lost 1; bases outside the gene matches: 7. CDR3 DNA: TGTGCCAGCAGTTTCAGGTGGCGGGGGGTCCAAGAGACCCAGTACTTC. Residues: CASSFRWRGVQETQYF.

This CDR3 reads CASSVQGSSSGANVLTF. CDR3 DNA: TGTGCCAGTAGTGTCCAGGGGTCGAGCTCTGGGGCCAACGTCCTGACTTTC. The rearrangement uses TRBV19 and TRBJ2-6; D possibly corresponds to TRBD1 (6 bases). CDR1 is LNHDA, CDR2 SQIVND, per germline (reference sequence). The CDR3 totals 17 residues. The V end lost 5 bases, the J end lost 0 bases, and 14 bases lay between the germline ends.

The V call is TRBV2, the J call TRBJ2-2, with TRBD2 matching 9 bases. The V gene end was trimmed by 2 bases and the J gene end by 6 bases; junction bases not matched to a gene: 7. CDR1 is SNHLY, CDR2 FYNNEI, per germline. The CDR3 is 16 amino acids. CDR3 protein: CASSERAGGPSGELFF. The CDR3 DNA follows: TGTGCCAGCAGTGAAAGGGCGGGAGGGCCCTCCGGGGAGCTGTTTTTT.

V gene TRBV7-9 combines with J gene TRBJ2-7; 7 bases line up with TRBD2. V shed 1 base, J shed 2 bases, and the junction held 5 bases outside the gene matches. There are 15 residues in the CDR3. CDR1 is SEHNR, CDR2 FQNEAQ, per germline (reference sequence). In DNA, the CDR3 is TGTGCCAGCAGCTTAGTGACTAGCAACCCCTACGAGCAGTACTTC. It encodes CASSLVTSNPYEQYF.

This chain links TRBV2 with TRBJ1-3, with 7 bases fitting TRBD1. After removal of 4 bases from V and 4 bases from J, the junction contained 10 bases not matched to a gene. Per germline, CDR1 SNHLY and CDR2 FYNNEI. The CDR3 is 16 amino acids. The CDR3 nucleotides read TGTGCCAGCAGTGGGCTGACAGGGCTGGACGGAAACACCATATATTTT. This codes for CASSGLTGLDGNTIYF.

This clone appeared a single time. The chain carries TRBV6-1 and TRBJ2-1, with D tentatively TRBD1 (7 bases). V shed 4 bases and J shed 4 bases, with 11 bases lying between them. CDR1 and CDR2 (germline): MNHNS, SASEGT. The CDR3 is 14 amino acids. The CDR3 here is CASSGQGGYNEQFF. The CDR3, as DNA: TGTGCCAGCAGTGGTCAGGGGGGATACAATGAGCAGTTCTTC.

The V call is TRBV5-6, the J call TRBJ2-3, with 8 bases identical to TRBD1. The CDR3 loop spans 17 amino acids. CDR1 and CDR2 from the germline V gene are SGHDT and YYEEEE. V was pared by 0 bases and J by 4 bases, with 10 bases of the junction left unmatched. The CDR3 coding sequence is TGTGCCAGCAGCTTGGCGGGACAGGTTTATATCGCAGATACGCAGTATTTT. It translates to CASSLAGQVYIADTQYF.

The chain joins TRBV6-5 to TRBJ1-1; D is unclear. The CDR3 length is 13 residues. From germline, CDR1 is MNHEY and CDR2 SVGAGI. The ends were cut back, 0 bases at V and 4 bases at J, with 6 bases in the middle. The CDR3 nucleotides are TGTGCCAGCAGTTACTCGAGCGCCACTGAAGCTTTCTTT. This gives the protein CASSYSSATEAFF.

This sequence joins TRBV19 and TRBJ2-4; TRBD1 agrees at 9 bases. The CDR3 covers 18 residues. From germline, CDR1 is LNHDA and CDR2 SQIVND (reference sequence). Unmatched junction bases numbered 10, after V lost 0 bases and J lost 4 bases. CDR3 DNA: TGTGCCAGTAGTATAGATCTAACAGGGGGCGGTAGAAAAAACATTCAGTACTTC. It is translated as CASSIDLTGGGRKNIQYF. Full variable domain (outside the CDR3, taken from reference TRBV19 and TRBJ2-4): DGGITQSPKYLFRKEGQNVTLSCEQNLNHDAMYWYRQDPGQGLRLIYYSQIVNDFQKGDIAEGYSVSREKKESFPLTVTSAQKNPTAFYLCASSIDLTGGGRKNIQYFGAGTRLSVL.

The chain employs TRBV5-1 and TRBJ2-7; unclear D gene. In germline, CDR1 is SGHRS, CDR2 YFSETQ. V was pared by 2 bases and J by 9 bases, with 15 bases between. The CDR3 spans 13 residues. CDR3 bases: TGCGCCAGCAGCTTCGGAACTACCGAGCGGCAGTACTTC. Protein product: CASSFGTTERQYF.

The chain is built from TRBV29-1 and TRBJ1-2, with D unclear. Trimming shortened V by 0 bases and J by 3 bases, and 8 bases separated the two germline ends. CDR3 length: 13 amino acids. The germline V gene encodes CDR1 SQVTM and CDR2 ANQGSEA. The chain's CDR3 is CSVEEREHYGYTF. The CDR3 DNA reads TGCAGCGTTGAAGAGCGGGAACACTATGGCTACACCTTC. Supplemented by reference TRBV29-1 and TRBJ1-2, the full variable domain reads SAVISQKPSRDICQRGTSLTIQCQVDSQVTMMFWYRQQPGQSLTLIATANQGSEATYESGFVIDKFPISRPNLTFSTLTVSNMSPEDSSIYLCSVEEREHYGYTFGSGTRLTVV.

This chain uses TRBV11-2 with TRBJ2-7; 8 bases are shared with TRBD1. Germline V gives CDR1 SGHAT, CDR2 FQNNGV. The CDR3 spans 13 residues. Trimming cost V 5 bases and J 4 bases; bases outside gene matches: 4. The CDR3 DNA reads TGTGCCAGCAGCCCGACAGGGGAGTACGAGCAGTACTTC. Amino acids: CASSPTGEYEQYF.

The CDR3 DNA is TGTGCCAGCAGTCCCTCCGGGACTAGCGGGGCCGAGCAGTACTTC. Residues: CASSPSGTSGAEQYF. The chain employs TRBV7-9 and TRBJ2-7; 13 bases are shared with TRBD2. This CDR3 spans 15 amino acids. Germline V gives CDR1 SEHNR, CDR2 FQNEAQ (reference sequence). With V trimmed by 6 bases and J by 6 bases, 8 bases remained unmatched.

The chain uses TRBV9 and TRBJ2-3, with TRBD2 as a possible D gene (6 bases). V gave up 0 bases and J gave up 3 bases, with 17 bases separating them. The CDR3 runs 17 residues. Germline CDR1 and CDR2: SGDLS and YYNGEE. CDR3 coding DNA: TGTGCCAGCAGCGTAGAGGCTTCTGGGGGACTTACAGATACGCAGTATTTT. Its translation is CASSVEASGGLTDTQYF.

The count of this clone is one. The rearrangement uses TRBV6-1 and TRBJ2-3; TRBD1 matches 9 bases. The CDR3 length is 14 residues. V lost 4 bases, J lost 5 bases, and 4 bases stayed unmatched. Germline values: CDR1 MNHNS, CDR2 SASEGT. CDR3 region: CASSATGGRDTQYF. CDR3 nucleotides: TGTGCCAGCAGTGCAACAGGGGGCCGAGATACGCAGTATTTT.

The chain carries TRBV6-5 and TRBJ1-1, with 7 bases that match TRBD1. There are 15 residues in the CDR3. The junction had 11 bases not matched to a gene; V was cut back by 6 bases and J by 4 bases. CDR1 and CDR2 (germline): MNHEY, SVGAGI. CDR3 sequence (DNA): TGTGCCAGCAGAAACCCCATCGCAGGGGGCACTGAAGCTTTCTTT. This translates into CASRNPIAGGTEAFF.

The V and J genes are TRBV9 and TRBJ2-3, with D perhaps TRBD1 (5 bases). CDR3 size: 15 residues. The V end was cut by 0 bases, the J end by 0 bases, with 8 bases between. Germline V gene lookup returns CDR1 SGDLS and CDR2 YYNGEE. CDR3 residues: CASSVVDRSTDTQYF. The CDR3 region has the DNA TGTGCCAGCAGCGTAGTTGACAGAAGCACAGATACGCAGTATTTT.

CDR3 DNA: TGTGCCGGTACCCCCAGGCGAAGGGACAACGGAAACACCATATATTTT. Translation: CAGTPRRRDNGNTIYF. The V gene is TRBV19, the J gene TRBJ1-3, with D possibly matching TRBD1 (6 bases). V dropped 11 bases and J dropped 4 bases, with 24 bases sitting between them. Germline values: CDR1 LNHDA, CDR2 SQIVND (reference sequence). There are 16 residues in the CDR3.

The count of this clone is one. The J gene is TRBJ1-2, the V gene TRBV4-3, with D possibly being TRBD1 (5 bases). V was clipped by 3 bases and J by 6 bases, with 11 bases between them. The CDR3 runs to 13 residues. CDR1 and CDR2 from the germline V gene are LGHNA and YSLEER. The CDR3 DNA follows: TGCGCCAGCAGCCAGCGGACGGGGGATGGCTACACCTTC. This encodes CASSQRTGDGYTF.

CDR3 sequence (DNA): TGTGCCAGCAGTTCCCCAGGGGGCGGGGACTATGGCTACACCTTC. Translation gives CASSSPGGGDYGYTF. V and J are TRBV6-5 and TRBJ1-2; TRBD1 aligns across 8 bases. CDR3 size: 15 residues. J was trimmed by 3 bases and V by 4 bases; bases with no gene match: 7. Germline-derived CDR1 and CDR2 are MNHEY and SVGAGI.

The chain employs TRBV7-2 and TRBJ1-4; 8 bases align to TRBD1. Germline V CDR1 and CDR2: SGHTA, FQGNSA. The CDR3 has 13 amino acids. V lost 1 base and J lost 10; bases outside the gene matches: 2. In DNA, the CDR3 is TGTGCCAGCAGCTTAGAAACAGGGGGAAAACTGTTTTTT. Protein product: CASSLETGGKLFF.